Listed here is a single TCR beta chain. Antigen: not known. The data originate from a study of T cell repertoires in ileal Crohn's disease. In the study overall: Each sample's TCRB immunosequencing used five hundred nanograms of biopsy DNA.

Points from the study as a whole: Active smokers at surgery had more clonal expansions than non-smokers. Compared with CD4 T cells, sorted CD8 cells carried more expanded clones.

Sequencing used immunoSEQ multiplex PCR; TCRdb keeps in-frame clones, though not all of them. The data show about 3,400 clones, roughly 89% seen once. The CDR3 covers 17 residues. The V end was cut by 5 bases, the J end by 2 bases, with 18 bases between. The germline V gene encodes CDR1 SEHNR and CDR2 FQNEAQ (reference sequence). Time point indicated: proximal margin of the surgical specimen (macroscopically non-inflamed). The sequencing sample was made of ileal tissue. The receptor was isolated from an adult with Crohn's disease. The V call is TRBV7-9, the J call TRBJ1-4; unclear D gene. The CDR3 DNA reads TGTGCCAGCAGCCCCCGCGGAAGAGTGGGGACTAATGAAAAACTGTTTTTT. Its protein is CASSPRGRVGTNEKLFF.